Below, one T cell receptor (beta chain) is given with its context. Antigen unknown. This sample was taken from a study of siplizumab effects on memory and regulatory T cells. Study-wide results and caveats: Apparently more diverse than memory cells, naive T cells also seemed major alloresponse contributors. In siplizumab conditions, mappable alloreactive CD4+ clones averaged about 64% Treg-derived, against around 30% in controls.

Sequencing was performed with immunoSEQ multiplex PCR; in TCRdb, only in-frame clones are kept and a portion is missing. Found here are 120,000 or so clones, roughly 89% of them singletons; the top ten hold roughly 1.4%. The CDR3 totals 13 residues. V lost 6 bases, J lost 2 bases, and 10 bases lay in between. The germline V gene encodes CDR1 SGHRS and CDR2 YFSETQ. This TCR derives from a human donor in good health. The specimen sequenced was CD4+ T cells sorted from blood. The chain is built from TRBV5-1 and TRBJ2-3, with D possibly TRBD2 on 6 matching bases. The CDR3 bases are TGCGCCAGCATGGGGGAGGCCACAGATACGCAGTATTTT. Protein product: CASMGEATDTQYF.